This T cell receptor (beta chain) was retrieved from a study of T cell changes during pregnancy in multiple sclerosis. This CDR3 comprises 18 residues. The V end was cut by 6 bases, the J end by 2 bases, with 22 bases between. CDR1 and CDR2 (germline): MGHRA, YSYEKL. Clones were read by immunoSEQ multiplex PCR, and TCRdb kept only the in-frame ones, dropping some. The sample has tens of thousands of clones; approximately 90% are singletons. The TCR originated in a female donor with multiple sclerosis, enrolled in a pregnancy study. The chain has TRBV4-1 and TRBJ2-2, with D possibly being TRBD2 (7 bases). The sample consisted of CD4+ T cells from peripheral blood mononuclear cells, taken in the first trimester of pregnancy. CDR3 region: CASSFVRGGGGNTGELFF. Here the CDR3 DNA reads TGCGCCAGCAGTTTCGTGAGGGGGGGAGGGGGAAACACCGGGGAGCTGTTTTTT.